Listed below are T cell receptor beta chains from one sample, sequenced in a study of blood T cell repertoires in COVID-19. Profiled with immunoSEQ multiplex PCR; TCRdb holds only in-frame clones, not every one. The data show about 480,000 clones, around nine tenths seen once. The sequenced material came from PBMCs or T cells enriched from blood (not recorded which). Source of these receptors: a woman in her thirties or forties who had recovered from COVID-19. CDR3s include the opening cysteine and the closing phenylalanine or tryptophan. Fields, in order: J gene, D gene, clone size, V gene, CDR3 protein, CDR3 DNA. D genes are given only for firm matches. Clone sizes are given selectively: once, few, many, or a class where the clone is expanded.

TRBJ1-2,TRBD1,once,TRBV6-2/TRBV6-3,CASSYYGTGGIGYTF,TGTGCCAGCAGTTACTATGGGACAGGGGGCATTGGCTACACCTTC
TRBJ1-2,NA,NA,TRBV24-1,CATSDFGLLSYGYTF,TGTGCCACCAGTGATTTCGGACTACTTAGCTATGGCTACACCTTC
TRBJ2-1,TRBD2,NA,TRBV7-9,CASSLEGLAGHEQFF,TGTGCCAGCAGCTTAGAGGGACTAGCGGGGCATGAGCAGTTCTTC
TRBJ1-2,TRBD1,few,TRBV5-5,CASSLFGTDYGYTF,TGTGCCAGCAGCCTATTTGGGACAGACTATGGCTACACCTTC
TRBJ2-3,TRBD1,NA,TRBV5-6,CASSFGTRGRWTDTQYF,TGTGCCAGCAGCTTCGGAACCAGGGGGCGGTGGACAGATACGCAGTATTTT
TRBJ2-3,TRBD2,NA,TRBV10-3,CAISESGPQSGSYTDTQYF,TGTGCCATCAGTGAGTCCGGCCCCCAAAGCGGGAGCTACACAGATACGCAGTATTTT
TRBJ2-5,NA,NA,TRBV4-2,CASSLFVAATKQETQYF,TGTGCCAGCAGCCTGTTCGTTGCGGCTACAAAACAAGAGACCCAGTACTTC
TRBJ1-5,TRBD1,few,TRBV6-5,CASRADRVNQPQHF,TGTGCCAGCAGGGCCGACAGGGTCAATCAGCCCCAGCATTTT
TRBJ2-3,NA,NA,TRBV5-1,CASSLIASADTQYF,TGCGCCAGCAGCCTTATAGCCAGCGCAGATACGCAGTATTTT
TRBJ2-7,NA,NA,TRBV5-1,CASSFQDSSYEQYF,TGCGCCAGCAGCTTCCAGGACAGCTCCTACGAGCAGTACTTC
TRBJ2-1,TRBD2,NA,TRBV3-1/TRBV3-2,CASSNLAGGFNEQFF,TGTGCCAGCAGCAACTTAGCGGGAGGGTTCAATGAGCAGTTCTTC
TRBJ1-2,NA,once,TRBV7-2,CASSPRSGEGYTF,TGTGCCAGCAGCCCCCGTAGCGGGGAAGGCTACACCTTC
TRBJ2-1,TRBD1,NA,TRBV27,CASSFDRVRYNEQFF,TGTGCCAGCAGTTTCGACAGGGTGAGGTACAATGAGCAGTTCTTC
TRBJ2-7,NA,NA,TRBV15,CATSRMGGSDGEQYF,TGTGCCACCAGCAGAATGGGGGGATCCGACGGAGAGCAGTACTTC
TRBJ1-2,TRBD1,NA,TRBV7-8,CASSERTGASSDGYTF,TGTGCCAGCAGCGAGAGGACAGGGGCCTCGAGCGATGGCTACACCTTC
TRBJ1-3,NA,once,TRBV9,CASSTAGPGNTIYF,TGTGCCAGCAGCACCGCTGGGCCCGGAAACACCATATATTTT
TRBJ1-2,NA,few,TRBV6-5,CASSPWGRGNGYTF,TGTGCCAGCAGTCCCTGGGGGAGGGGCAATGGCTACACCTTC
TRBJ2-7,NA,NA,TRBV5-6,CASSRQYEQYF,TGTGCCAGCAGCCGACAATACGAGCAGTACTTC
TRBJ1-5,TRBD1,medium-sized,TRBV7-9,CASSRGQDSNQPQHF,TGTGCCAGCAGCCGGGGACAGGATAGCAATCAGCCCCAGCATTTT
TRBJ2-7,TRBD2,NA,TRBV7-2,CASSFGGTSSYEQYF,TGTGCCAGCAGTTTTGGGGGGACTAGCTCCTACGAGCAGTACTTC
TRBJ1-5,NA,NA,TRBV6-5,CATQFQGWSQPQHF,TGTGCCACACAGTTCCAGGGTTGGAGTCAGCCCCAGCATTTT
TRBJ2-7,NA,NA,TRBV11-2,CASSSYEQYF,TGTGCCAGCAGCTCTTATGAGCAGTACTTC
TRBJ1-2,NA,NA,TRBV2,CASSGAKYGYTF,TGTGCCAGCAGTGGGGCCAAGTATGGCTACACCTTC
TRBJ2-3,NA,NA,TRBV6-4,CASKRGLASTDTQYF,TGTGCCAGCAAGAGAGGACTGGCGAGCACAGATACGCAGTATTTT
TRBJ2-7,TRBD2,NA,TRBV7-9,CASSSRRGDEQYF,TGTGCCAGCAGCTCTCGACGGGGGGACGAGCAGTACTTC
TRBJ2-1,NA,NA,TRBV4-3,CASSQDHGMTRDNEQFF,TGCGCCAGCAGCCAAGATCACGGGATGACCCGCGACAATGAGCAGTTCTTC
TRBJ2-1,NA,NA,TRBV19,CASSHPMIYTDSAYNEQFF,TGTGCCAGTAGCCACCCGATGATTTATACTGACTCGGCGTACAATGAGCAGTTCTTC
TRBJ2-1,NA,NA,TRBV4-3,CASSQDGRAYEQFF,TGCGCCAGCAGCCAAGATGGCAGGGCTTATGAGCAGTTCTTC
TRBJ1-5,NA,NA,TRBV27,CASSLGPVGNQPQHF,TGTGCCAGCAGTTTGGGGCCAGTAGGCAATCAGCCCCAGCATTTT
TRBJ2-5,TRBD2,NA,TRBV6-2/TRBV6-3,CASSYPGLAGGPGETQYF,TGTGCCAGCAGTTACCCAGGACTAGCGGGAGGGCCCGGGGAGACCCAGTACTTC
TRBJ2-7,TRBD1,NA,TRBV2,CASSELGQGYEQYF,TGTGCCAGCAGTGAATTGGGACAGGGCTACGAGCAGTACTTC
TRBJ1-3,TRBD1,once,TRBV7-9,CASSTRTGQEFHSGNTIYF,TGTGCCAGCAGCACCAGGACAGGGCAAGAATTTCACTCTGGAAACACCATATATTTT
TRBJ1-2,TRBD1,NA,TRBV6-5,CASSYVTGGWGGYTF,TGTGCCAGCAGTTACGTCACAGGGGGCTGGGGAGGCTACACCTTC
TRBJ1-1,TRBD1,few,TRBV12-5,CASGAGQGLLEAFF,TGTGCTAGTGGGGCCGGACAGGGCCTCCTTGAAGCTTTCTTT
TRBJ1-3,NA,NA,TRBV6-5,CASSYGFSGNTIYF,TGTGCCAGCAGTTACGGCTTCTCTGGAAACACCATATATTTT
TRBJ1-2,NA,NA,TRBV12-3/TRBV12-4,CASREGSLGYTF,TGTGCCAGCAGGGAGGGGAGTCTTGGCTACACCTTC
TRBJ2-2,NA,NA,TRBV12-3/TRBV12-4,CASILSRAGELFF,TGTGCCAGCATTCTAAGTCGGGCCGGGGAGCTGTTTTTT
TRBJ2-5,NA,NA,TRBV7-2,CASSLAWQRGETQYF,TGTGCCAGCAGCTTAGCTTGGCAACGGGGGGAGACCCAGTACTTC
TRBJ2-7,NA,NA,TRBV4-1,CASSQALAGEQYF,TGCGCCAGCAGCCAAGCCCTAGCCGGCGAGCAGTACTTC
TRBJ2-7,TRBD2,once,TRBV4-1,CASSQSPSGSYEQYF,TGCGCCAGCAGCCAAAGTCCTAGCGGGAGCTACGAGCAGTACTTC